This T cell receptor (beta chain) appears in the sequencing data of a study of blood T cell repertoires in COVID-19. Across the study: COVID-19 samples from acute and convalescent phases originated in the United States, Italy and Spain. Sample material is recorded as cDNA or gDNA derived from T cells, B-cell-depleted T cells, or PBMCs.

Per the original methods: By means of reference gene primer amplification, nucleated cell counts were estimated. The table came from immunoSEQ multiplex PCR; TCRdb's copy has only in-frame clones and leaves some out. That table supplies the V and J calls and clone size; D and trimming were determined from the DNA. The sample consists of 150,000 to 160,000 clones, roughly nine tenths of them appearing once. This CDR3 region has 14 residues. Germline V gene data show CDR1 as MNHEY and CDR2 as SVGAGI. V shed 7 bases, J shed 5 bases, and the junction held 7 bases outside the gene matches. This chain uses TRBV6-5 with TRBJ1-5; 8 bases are a match to TRBD1. The clonotype comes from a woman aged 40 to 49 with acute or convalescent COVID-19. The sequencing sample was made of peripheral blood. The CDR3 sequence is CASIPDRGHQPQHF. The CDR3 DNA is TGTGCCAGCATCCCCGACAGGGGACATCAGCCCCAGCATTTT.